This record covers a single TCR beta chain. This sample stems from a study of blood T cell repertoires in COVID-19. Looking at the study overall: Samples taken during acute and convalescent COVID-19 were collected in the United States, Italy and Spain. PBMCs, B-cell-depleted T cells, or T cells provided the cDNA or gDNA that made up the material.

The data were produced by immunoSEQ multiplex PCR, yet TCRdb's version contains in-frame clones alone and is incomplete. The sample includes about 250,000 clones, more than 70% of them seen just once. Germline V gene sequence: CDR1 SGHDT, CDR2 YYEEEE. V shed 1 base and J shed 2 bases, with 12 bases lying between them. The CDR3 consists of 15 residues. Patients from Seattle were sampled longitudinally, starting during active infection. This receptor was taken from a woman in her 30s with COVID-19, enrolled during active disease. The chain has TRBV5-6 and TRBJ1-2, with TRBD1 as a possible D gene (5 bases). The sample was peripheral blood. The CDR3 is CASSLTGVGNYGYTF. CDR3 DNA sequence: TGTGCCAGCAGCTTGACGGGGGTAGGGAACTATGGCTACACCTTC.